This T cell receptor (beta chain) was retrieved from a study of shared clonotypes between healthy human individuals. Study information: Samples came from two female and a few male donors aged 18 to 49. Three plates each covered CD4 naive and memory; CD8 naive two, CD8 memory one. Study-level points and caveats: Compared with clonotypes that all four donors shared, non-shared clonotypes had lower generation probabilities.

Genomic DNA from each subset was divided evenly over several immunoSEQ plates. The table came from immunoSEQ multiplex PCR; TCRdb's copy has only in-frame clones and leaves some out. The repertoire includes approximately 1,500,000 clones, about 96% of them detected once, and 0.95% to 1.5% sits in the top ten. Note on this clone: The antigen remains undetermined.

Germline V lookup: CDR1 SGHRS, CDR2 YFSETQ. Losses at the gene ends were 0 bases for V and 2 bases for J; bases not matched to a gene: 9. This CDR3 is built from 19 residues. This sequence originates from a man younger than 45 in good health. Sequenced: naive CD4+ T cells sorted from blood. Subset here: CD45RA+ positively selected. The rearrangement uses TRBV5-1 and TRBJ2-4; 12 positions agree with TRBD2. In DNA form, the CDR3 reads TGCGCCAGCAGCTTGGGGCTAGCGGGAGGGCCGGTGTCCAAAAACATTCAGTACTTC. This encodes CASSLGLAGGPVSKNIQYF.